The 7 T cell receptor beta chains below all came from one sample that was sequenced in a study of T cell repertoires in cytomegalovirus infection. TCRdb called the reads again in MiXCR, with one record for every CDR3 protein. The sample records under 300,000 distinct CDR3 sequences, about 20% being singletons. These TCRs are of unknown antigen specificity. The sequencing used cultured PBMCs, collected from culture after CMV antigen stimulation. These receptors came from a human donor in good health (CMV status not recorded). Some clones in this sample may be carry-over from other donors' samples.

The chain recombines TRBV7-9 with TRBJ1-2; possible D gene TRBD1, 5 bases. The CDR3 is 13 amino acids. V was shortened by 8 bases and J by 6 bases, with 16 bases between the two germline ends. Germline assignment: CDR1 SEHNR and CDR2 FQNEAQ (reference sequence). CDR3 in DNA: TGTGCCAGCTCCTCCTCCAGGGCGAATGGCTACACCTTC. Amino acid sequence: CASSSSRANGYTF.

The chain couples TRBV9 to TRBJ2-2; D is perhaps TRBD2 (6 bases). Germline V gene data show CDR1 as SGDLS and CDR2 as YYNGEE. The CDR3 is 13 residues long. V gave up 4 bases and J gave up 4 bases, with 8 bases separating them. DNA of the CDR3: TGTGCCAGCAGCAAGGGACTCACCGGGGAGCTGTTTTTT. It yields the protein CASSKGLTGELFF.

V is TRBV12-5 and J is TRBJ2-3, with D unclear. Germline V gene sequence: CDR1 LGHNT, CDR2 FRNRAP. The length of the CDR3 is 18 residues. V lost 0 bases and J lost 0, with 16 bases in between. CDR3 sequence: CASGLVRQISPSTDTQYF. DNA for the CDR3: TGTGCTAGTGGTTTGGTCCGCCAGATTTCCCCCAGCACAGATACGCAGTATTTT.

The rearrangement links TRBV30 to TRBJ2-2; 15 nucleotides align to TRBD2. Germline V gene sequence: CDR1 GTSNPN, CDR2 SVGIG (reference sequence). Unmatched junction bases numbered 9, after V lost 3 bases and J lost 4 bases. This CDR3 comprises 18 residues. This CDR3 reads CAWRPGLAGGRGTGELFF. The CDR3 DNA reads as TGTGCCTGGAGACCGGGACTAGCGGGAGGCAGGGGCACCGGGGAGCTGTTTTTT.

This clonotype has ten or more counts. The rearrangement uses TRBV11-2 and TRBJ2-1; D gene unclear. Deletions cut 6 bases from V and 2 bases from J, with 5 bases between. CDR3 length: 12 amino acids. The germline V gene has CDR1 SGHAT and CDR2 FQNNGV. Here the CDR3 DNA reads TGTGCCAGCAGTCCGACCTACAATGAGCAGTTCTTC. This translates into CASSPTYNEQFF.

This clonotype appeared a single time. The CDR3 spells CASRGQGGGITEAFF. The CDR3 nucleotides read TGTGCCAGCAGAGGACAGGGGGGTGGTATCACTGAAGCTTTCTTT. The genes are TRBV12-3 or TRBV12-4 and TRBJ1-1; TRBD1 matches at 10 bases. Trimming took 6 bases from V and 4 from J; bases not matched to a gene: 8. CDR3 length: 15 amino acids.

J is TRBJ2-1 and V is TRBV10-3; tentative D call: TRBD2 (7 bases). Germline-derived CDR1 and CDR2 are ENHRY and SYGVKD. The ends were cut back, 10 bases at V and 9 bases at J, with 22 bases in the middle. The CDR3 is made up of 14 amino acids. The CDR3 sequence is CATLEGGGPGEQFF. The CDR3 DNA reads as TGTGCCACCTTGGAGGGGGGAGGGCCTGGTGAGCAGTTCTTC.